The TCR beta chain under discussion was sequenced for a study of shared clonotypes between healthy human individuals. Naive-designated CD8 cells lacked CD45RO, were positively enriched for CCR7, and omitted terminally differentiated effector memory CD45RA+ cells. Profiled with immunoSEQ multiplex PCR; TCRdb holds only in-frame clones, not every one. The sample shows about 2.2 million clones, around 93% of them seen only once. The CDR3 has 12 amino acids. Per the germline V gene, CDR1 is SGHRS and CDR2 is YFSETQ. Details on this clone: Other DNA sequences within the sample encode an identical CDR3.

The sequence was obtained from a man aged 18 to 29 in good health. Some clones in this sample may be carry-over from other donors' samples. The sample comprised naive CD8+ T cells from PBMCs. The chain combines TRBV5-1 with TRBJ2-7; D may correspond to TRBD1 or TRBD2 (5 bases each). The CDR3 protein is CASRGDSYEQYF. CDR3 DNA: TGCGCGAGCCGGGGCGACTCCTACGAGCAGTACTTC.